This T cell receptor beta chain was recorded in a study of a mutant IDH1 vaccine in newly diagnosed glioma (TCRdb year 2021). Regarding the study in general: Of the roughly 33 treated patients, about 62% were male and approximately 40% were female, and the mean age was 40.4 years. Before enrollment, most patients had been given radiochemotherapy with temozolomide as standard therapy, while the rest had received either radiotherapy alone or temozolomide alone. Peripheral blood was collected at six visits: V03 (baseline), V05, V07, V10, V12 and V13. Longitudinal TCRB deep sequencing was performed for some 25 treated patients wherever samples were available for exploratory analyses. Overall study results and their limits: Changes in the top peripheral T cell clonotypes picked up by TCRB sequencing did not appear to be linked to pseudoprogression. Across multiple MHC alleles, vaccine-induced immune responses were seen in more than 90% of patients. It was noted by the authors that analyses of patient blood samples could not be reproduced owing to sample limitations. PBMC samples for TCRB deep sequencing were selected based on availability.

V is shortened by 4 bases, J by 7 bases, and the region joining them spans 5 bases. The CDR3 contains 11 residues, cysteine and phenylalanine counted. CDR3 DNA only is kept here, 33 bases in frame from base 1. Based on the germline V gene, the CDR1 and CDR2 sequences are SNHLY and FYNNEI. Libraries were prepared through the immunoSEQ multiplex PCR assay. Rearranged TCR beta chain sequences were amplified with the hsTCRB Kit following the manufacturer's protocol. An Illumina MiSeq was used to sequence the TCRB libraries. On the study's bioinformatics: The kit vendor's proprietary platform handled demultiplexing, trimming and gene mapping. Here the immuneACCESS table is served through TCRdb, limited to in-frame sequences with V and J called. Missing clones are a known gap in these copies; in checked studies unresolved V genes cover under half, and the rest lacks a known reason. Clonal size and the V and J genes are those of that table, whereas D and trimming came from the DNA. The sample includes 95,000 to 100,000 clones, with roughly 90% observed a single time. Around 0.6% of the sample goes to the ten largest clones.

Concerning this clone: Its target antigen remains unknown. Base qualities are not recorded, but no much larger clone differs from it by a single base.

Sample time point, as interpreted from the label and publication: baseline, week 1 (first vaccination visit). The treatment or condition label of this sample denotes: pre-vaccination baseline after standard-of-care therapy. Donors had newly diagnosed WHO grade 3 or 4 IDH1-mutant astrocytomas with loss of nuclear ATRX. The samples were drawn from NOA16, a multicentre, single-arm, open-label phase I trial in Germany that tested a mutant IDH1 peptide vaccine in humans for the first time. For immunogenicity testing, the blood drawn at visit V03 was used as the baseline sample. The DNeasy Blood and Tissue Kit was used to extract genomic DNA from EDTA blood for TCRB sequencing.

This sequence originates from a woman aged 45 to 65 with glioma. This sample comprised PBMCs, obtained from a glioma patient treated with radiotherapy, temozolomide or both. Recombination linked TRBV2 to TRBJ2-4, with the D gene uncertain. DNA sequence: TGTGCCAGCAGTGTGGAGAACATTCAGTACTTC. Its translation is CASSVENIQYF.